This TCR beta chain was identified in a study of shared clonotypes between healthy human individuals. Across the whole study: Per donor, three plates held CD4 naive cells, three held CD4 memory, two held CD8 naive and one held CD8 memory.

Each replicate PCR on the sorted subsets used roughly 200 ng DNA (approximately 27,000 T cell genomes). Sequenced by immunoSEQ multiplex PCR; TCRdb stores in-frame clones only, minus some. The sample carries around 240,000 clones, about 69% recorded once. Study-wide results and limits: Rarefaction exposed incomplete sorted-subset sequencing despite large depth.

The germline V gene has CDR1 MGHDK and CDR2 SYGVNS. The CDR3 consists of 16 residues. Deletions cut 5 bases from V and 3 bases from J, with 17 bases between. The table lists this clone with a count of one. Its antigen remains unknown. The chain carries TRBV25-1 and TRBJ2-1; D assignment may be TRBD1 or TRBD2 (5 bases each). The clonotype comes from a man aged 30 to 39 in good health. The sequenced sample was memory CD4+ T cells sorted from blood. Indicated subset: CD45RA-negative fraction. The CDR3 sequence: CASSKTRDPYYNEQFF. The CDR3, as DNA: TGTGCCAGCAGTAAGACCCGGGACCCTTACTACAATGAGCAGTTCTTC.